A single sample gave rise to the 32 T cell receptor beta chains below, sequenced in a study of control samples from healthy donors and cancer patients (dated by TCRdb to the early 2020s). Library preparation employed the immunoSEQ multiplex PCR assay. TCRdb limited this immuneACCESS table to in-frame rearrangements with V and J called. A share of clones is missing; checked studies link under half to unresolved V genes, and the rest is unexplained. Present in this sample are around 150,000 clones, 96% of which were seen just once. Of the sample, over 0.9% falls within the top ten clones. What was sequenced was blood. Receptors originate from a woman under 40 in good health.

The J gene is TRBJ1-2, the V gene TRBV20-1; no definite D call. Trimming took 6 bases from V and 6 from J, leaving 11 bases between them. Germline assignment: CDR1 DFQATT and CDR2 SNEGSKA (reference sequence). The CDR3 runs 11 residues. The CDR3 nucleotides are TGCAGTGCATACGGGTTGAATGGCTACACCTTC. It codes for CSAYGLNGYTF.

V usage is TRBV28 and J usage is TRBJ1-2, with 11 bases identical to TRBD1. CDR1 and CDR2 (germline): MDHEN, SYDVKM. This CDR3 region has 18 residues. The V and J ends lost 5 bases and 0 bases, in that order; junction bases with no gene match: 11. CDR3 coding DNA: TGTGCCAGCAGTGTACCCGGGACAGGGGGTCAAGCTAACTATGGCTACACCTTC. Protein: CASSVPGTGGQANYGYTF.

This clone occurred a few times. The chain uses TRBV6-5 and TRBJ2-5; 10 bases are shared with TRBD2. J gave up 5 bases and V 5 bases, and 5 bases lay outside the gene matches. CDR1 and CDR2 from the germline V gene are MNHEY and SVGAGI. This CDR3 comprises 14 residues. The CDR3 protein is CASSRAGGPETQYF. The CDR3 coding sequence is TGTGCCAGCAGTAGAGCGGGGGGGCCCGAGACCCAGTACTTC.

The J gene is TRBJ1-6, the V gene TRBV15; D remains ambiguous. Germline V gives CDR1 LNHNV, CDR2 YYDKDF (reference sequence). Trimming removed 1 base at V and 4 bases at J, with 8 bases between. This CDR3 spans 15 amino acids. CDR3 in amino acids: CATSRVLGYNSPLHF. CDR3 in DNA: TGTGCCACCAGCAGAGTTCTTGGGTATAATTCACCCCTCCACTTT.

V usage is TRBV4-2 and J usage is TRBJ1-2, with D uncertain. The CDR3 totals 14 residues. CDR1 and CDR2 (germline): LGHNA, YNFKEQ. Trimming removed 0 bases at V and 5 bases at J, with 10 bases between. The CDR3 DNA is TGTGCCAGCAGCCAAGATTTCGGGGTGTATGGCTACACCTTC. Its translation: CASSQDFGVYGYTF.

This clone was observed once. Other nucleotide sequences from this sample produce the same CDR3. This chain links TRBV20-1 with TRBJ2-5, with D hard to call. The CDR3 has 11 amino acids. The germline gives CDR1 DFQATT, CDR2 SNEGSKA (reference sequence). V lost 3 bases and J 2 bases, leaving 4 bases between the germline ends. The CDR3 DNA sequence: TGCAGTGCTAGCAGACAAGAGACCCAGTACTTC. Encoded protein: CSASRQETQYF.

This chain uses TRBV19 with TRBJ2-7; D perhaps matches TRBD1 (6 bases). Per germline, CDR1 LNHDA and CDR2 SQIVND (reference sequence). V lost 5 bases and J 2 bases, leaving 16 bases between the germline ends. CDR3 length equals 15 residues. The CDR3 spells CASSATSGQAYEQYF. The CDR3 nucleotides are TGTGCCAGTAGTGCAACCTCGGGACAAGCCTACGAGCAGTACTTC.

The chain has TRBV5-6 and TRBJ1-6, with D perhaps matching TRBD1 (6 bases). This CDR3 is 17 amino acids long. Germline CDR1 SGHDT, CDR2 YYEEEE. Trimming cost V 0 bases and J 7 bases, with 17 bases left between them. Here the CDR3 reads CASSLGLGGLRNSPLHF. The CDR3 DNA follows: TGTGCCAGCAGCTTGGGCCTGGGGGGCCTCCGAAATTCACCCCTCCACTTT. The full variable domain, its missing parts supplied by reference TRBV5-6 and TRBJ1-6, is DAGVTQSPTHLIKTRGQQVTLRCSPKSGHDTVSWYQQALGQGPQFIFQYYEEEERQRGNFPDRFSGHQFPNYSSELNVNALLLGDSALYLCASSLGLGGLRNSPLHFGNGTRLTVT.

As DNA, the CDR3 is TGTGCCAGCAGCGTAGATGCTAGGAGCACAGATACGCAGTATTTT. Translation gives CASSVDARSTDTQYF. V usage is TRBV9 and J usage is TRBJ2-3; D gene uncertain. V lost 0 bases to trimming and J lost 0 bases, with 8 bases between them. This CDR3 spans 15 amino acids. Looked up from germline, CDR1 is SGDLS and CDR2 is YYNGEE. Drawing the rest from reference TRBV9 and TRBJ2-3, the complete variable domain is DSGVTQTPKHLITATGQRVTLRCSPRSGDLSVYWYQQSLDQGLQFLIQYYNGEERAKGNILERFSAQQFPDLHSELNLSSLELGDSALYFCASSVDARSTDTQYFGPGTRLTVL.

This sequence joins TRBV5-1 and TRBJ1-3, with 7 bases matching TRBD1. Germline V gene lookup returns CDR1 SGHRS and CDR2 YFSETQ. The CDR3 sequence is 14 residues long. Losses at the gene ends were 4 bases for V and 6 bases for J; bases not matched to a gene: 7. The chain's CDR3 is CASSSGTAENTIYF. In DNA form, the CDR3 reads TGCGCCAGCAGCAGCGGGACAGCGGAAAACACCATATATTTT.

CDR3 bases: TGTGCCAGCATCCCACAGGGGGCGGTTGAGCAGTTCTTC. Protein: CASIPQGAVEQFF. The chain is built from TRBV5-6 and TRBJ2-1; 9 nucleotides line up with TRBD1. V shed 6 bases, J shed 9 bases, and the junction held 7 bases outside the gene matches. The CDR3 sequence is 13 residues long. Germline CDR1 reads SGHDT; CDR2 reads YYEEEE.

DNA for the CDR3: TGTGCCAGCAGTAAGGACAGGGGACGCAATGAGCAGTTCTTC. Its translation: CASSKDRGRNEQFF. The chain is built from TRBV28 and TRBJ2-1, with TRBD1 matching over 9 bases. The V segment lost 5 bases and the J segment 6 bases; nucleotides outside the gene matches: 5. CDR3 length: 14 residues. CDR1 is MDHEN and CDR2 is SYDVKM in the germline V gene.

This CDR3 is CAWNATVRGPIPEAFF. The CDR3 DNA is TGTGCCTGGAACGCCACCGTGAGGGGCCCCATCCCTGAAGCTTTCTTT. The chain uses TRBV30 and TRBJ1-1, with D perhaps TRBD1 (5 bases). Germline V gives CDR1 GTSNPN, CDR2 SVGIG (reference sequence). V lost 4 bases and J 6 bases, leaving 24 bases between the germline ends. This CDR3 is 16 amino acids long. The full variable domain, its missing parts supplied by reference TRBV30 and TRBJ1-1, is SQTIHQWPATLVQPVGSPLSLECTVEGTSNPNLYWYRQAAGRGLQLLFYSVGIGQISSEVPQNLSASRPQDRQFILSSKKLLLSDSGFYLCAWNATVRGPIPEAFFGQGTRLTVV.

V is TRBV3-1 (or the pseudogene TRBV3-2) and J is TRBJ2-1; D gene unclear. The V and J ends lost 0 bases and 6 bases respectively, with 9 bases between them. The CDR3 sequence is 14 residues long. The germline V gene has CDR1 LGHDT and CDR2 YNNKEL (reference sequence). The CDR3 spells CASSQDRVFNEQFF. Here the CDR3 DNA reads TGTGCCAGCAGCCAAGATAGAGTGTTCAATGAGCAGTTCTTC.

In its sample, this clone was seen once. This chain uses TRBV11-2 with TRBJ2-1, with D unclear. This CDR3 region has 15 residues. V gave up 6 bases and J gave up 0 bases, with 12 bases separating them. Per germline, CDR1 SGHAT and CDR2 FQNNGV. CDR3 sequence (DNA): TGTGCCAGCAGGGCTCTTGTTCACTCCTACAATGAGCAGTTCTTC. Protein: CASRALVHSYNEQFF.

The chain recombines TRBV4-1 with TRBJ1-3; D remains unclear. The germline V and J ends were trimmed by 0 bases and 3 bases, with 15 bases remaining between them. The CDR3 runs 17 residues. CDR1 and CDR2 from the germline V gene are MGHRA and YSYEKL. The CDR3 DNA reads as TGCGCCAGCAGCCAAGATTTGGAGGGCGTGGGTGGAAACACCATATATTTT. It specifies CASSQDLEGVGGNTIYF.

This clone occurred once. The same CDR3 arises from other DNA sequences in this sample as well. The chain is built from TRBV24-1 and TRBJ2-7, with 8 positions matching TRBD1. The CDR3 extends over 15 amino acids. The germline V gene encodes CDR1 KGHDR and CDR2 SFDVKD. V lost 3 bases, J lost 2 bases, and 5 bases stayed unmatched. In nucleotides, the CDR3 is TGTGCCACCAGTGATCCCGGACAGGGAACCTACGAGCAGTACTTC. Protein: CATSDPGQGTYEQYF.

The rearrangement uses TRBV6-1 and TRBJ1-6; 7 bases are a match to TRBD1. This CDR3 spans 15 amino acids. Germline trimming cut 2 bases from V and 6 bases from J; bases unmatched to any gene: 4. The germline V gene encodes CDR1 MNHNS and CDR2 SASEGT. The DNA of the CDR3 is TGTGCCAGCAGTGAAAGAGGGGGCCGTAATTCACCCCTCCACTTT. Translating it yields CASSERGGRNSPLHF.

Turning to this clone: The junction shows a germline mismatch at one end, possibly a read error. V is TRBV30 and J is TRBJ2-1, with a weak D call TRBD2 (7 bases). This CDR3 is 13 amino acids long. CDR1 is GTSNPN and CDR2 is SVGIG in the germline V gene (reference sequence). The CDR3 bases are TGTGCCTGGAAGGAGGGGGACTACAATGGGCAGTTCTTC. This encodes CAWKEGDYNGQFF.

This chain joins TRBV5-5 and TRBJ1-6; TRBD1 might be the D (6 bases). The CDR3 is made up of 17 amino acids. The germline V gene encodes CDR1 SGHKS and CDR2 YYEKEE (reference sequence). Between the trimmed V and J ends, which lost 4 bases and 0 bases, there was a span of 14 bases. This chain's CDR3 is CASSLTGSSSYNSPLHF. The DNA of the CDR3 is TGTGCCAGCAGCCTTACAGGGTCAAGCTCCTATAATTCACCCCTCCACTTT.

The rearrangement joins TRBV10-3 to TRBJ1-2; TRBD1 aligns across 8 bases. Germline V gives CDR1 ENHRY, CDR2 SYGVKD. The V and J ends lost 2 bases and 1 base, in that order; junction bases with no gene match: 0. The CDR3 contains 14 residues. The CDR3 nucleotides are TGTGCCATCAGTGAGACAGGGGGTAACTATGGCTACACCTTC. It specifies CAISETGGNYGYTF.

The chain has TRBV28 and TRBJ1-2; 7 bases are a match to TRBD1. Losses at the gene ends were 2 bases for V and 7 bases for J; bases not matched to a gene: 10. CDR1 is MDHEN, CDR2 SYDVKM, per germline. CDR3 length equals 15 residues. This CDR3 reads CASSLPRGSVGGYTF. In nucleotides, the CDR3 is TGTGCCAGCAGTTTACCCAGGGGGTCTGTTGGTGGCTACACCTTC.

The chain links TRBV28 to TRBJ2-2, with D perhaps matching TRBD1 (6 bases). Germline V gene lookup returns CDR1 MDHEN and CDR2 SYDVKM. Deletions cut 8 bases from V and 0 bases from J, with 13 bases between. This CDR3 spans 15 amino acids. The CDR3 region is CASDRGQTNTGELFF. Written as DNA, the CDR3 is TGTGCCAGCGACCGAGGACAGACGAACACCGGGGAGCTGTTTTTT.

The J gene is TRBJ2-5, the V gene TRBV3-1 (or the pseudogene TRBV3-2); 9 bases are a match to TRBD2. Germline trimming cut 4 bases from V and 2 bases from J; bases unmatched to any gene: 20. Germline V gives CDR1 LGHDT, CDR2 YNNKEL (reference sequence). This CDR3 spans 20 amino acids. CDR3 sequence (DNA): TGTGCCAGCAGCCCCCATAAGTCCGGTATAGCGGGGGAAATGCAAGAGACCCAGTACTTC. Its protein is CASSPHKSGIAGEMQETQYF.

J is TRBJ1-5 and V is TRBV9; no reliable D call. The ends were cut back, 0 bases at V and 0 bases at J, with 4 bases in the middle. Germline CDR1 reads SGDLS; CDR2 reads YYNGEE. The CDR3 is 14 amino acids. CDR3 nucleotides: TGTGCCAGCAGCGTAGACTTTAGCAATCAGCCCCAGCATTTT. It yields the protein CASSVDFSNQPQHF. The variable domain in full, completed from reference TRBV9 and TRBJ1-5, reads DSGVTQTPKHLITATGQRVTLRCSPRSGDLSVYWYQQSLDQGLQFLIQYYNGEERAKGNILERFSAQQFPDLHSELNLSSLELGDSALYFCASSVDFSNQPQHFGDGTRLSIL.

The genes are TRBV13 and TRBJ2-5; 11 nucleotides agree with TRBD1. CDR3 length: 14 residues. Germline CDR1 reads PRHDT; CDR2 reads FYEKMQ (reference sequence). Unmatched junction bases numbered 5, after V lost 5 bases and J lost 6 bases. The DNA for the CDR3 is TGTGCCAGCAGCAAGGACAGGGGGCAACAGACCCAGTACTTC. Its protein product is CASSKDRGQQTQYF. Combining the CDR3 with reference TRBV13 and TRBJ2-5 gives the whole variable domain AAGVIQSPRHLIKEKRETATLKCYPIPRHDTVYWYQQGPGQDPQFLISFYEKMQSDKGSIPDRFSAQQFSDYHSELNMSSLELGDSALYFCASSKDRGQQTQYFGPGTRLLVL.

The CDR3, as DNA: TGCGCCAGCAGCTTGAATCCTCTCTCTGGAAACACCATATATTTT. It is translated as CASSLNPLSGNTIYF. V usage is TRBV5-1 and J usage is TRBJ1-3; D not certain. The V gene lost 1 base and the J gene lost 0 bases, with 8 bases spanning the gap. The CDR3 sequence is 15 residues long. Germline CDR1 SGHRS, CDR2 YFSETQ. The entire variable domain, with the rest obtained from reference TRBV5-1 and TRBJ1-3, is as follows: KAGVTQTPRYLIKTRGQQVTLSCSPISGHRSVSWYQQTPGQGLQFLFEYFSETQRNKGNFPGRFSGRQFSNSRSEMNVSTLELGDSALYLCASSLNPLSGNTIYFGEGSWLTVV.

CDR3 amino acids: CASSDSGRGVSEAFF. DNA of the CDR3: TGTGCCAGCAGTGACTCAGGCAGGGGGGTGTCTGAAGCTTTCTTT. The chain is built from TRBV6-4 and TRBJ1-1; 7 bases match TRBD1. The germline V gene encodes CDR1 MRHNA and CDR2 SNTAGT. This CDR3 region has 15 residues. V shed 0 bases, J shed 6 bases, and the junction held 7 bases outside the gene matches.

This clone has just one count. The chain employs TRBV4-1 and TRBJ1-6, with a possible D match to TRBD1 (6 bases). This CDR3 has 17 amino acids. Trimming cost V 5 bases and J 9 bases, with 23 bases left between them. Germline-derived CDR1 and CDR2 are MGHRA and YSYEKL. The CDR3 sequence is CASSDSQGKGTSSPLHF. In DNA form, the CDR3 reads TGCGCCAGCAGCGATTCCCAGGGGAAAGGGACGAGTTCACCCCTCCACTTT.

The chain carries TRBV6-5 and TRBJ2-7; D may be TRBD1 or TRBD2 (5 bases each). The CDR3 consists of 14 residues. Trimming stripped 2 bases from V and 3 bases from J, with 11 bases between. Germline CDR1 and CDR2: MNHEY and SVGAGI. The CDR3 here is CASSYGGSRYEQYF. In nucleotides, the CDR3 is TGTGCCAGCAGTTACGGGGGTTCACGCTACGAGCAGTACTTC.

The chain joins TRBV5-5 to TRBJ2-7, with D hard to call. CDR3 length equals 14 residues. In germline, CDR1 is SGHKS, CDR2 YYEKEE (reference sequence). The V and J ends lost 2 bases and 4 bases respectively, with 13 bases between them. This CDR3 is CASSLTSPIYEQYF. The CDR3 coding sequence is TGTGCCAGCAGCTTAACGAGCCCAATTTACGAGCAGTACTTC.

J is TRBJ2-1 and V is TRBV3-1 (or the pseudogene TRBV3-2); 13 bases line up with TRBD2. The V gene's germline CDR1 is LGHDT and CDR2 YNNKEL (reference sequence). The CDR3 totals 19 residues. V was clipped by 4 bases and J by 0 bases; unmatched bases: 9. The CDR3 DNA reads TGTGCCAGCAGCCTACGGACTAGCGGGAGTCCAAGCTCCTACAATGAGCAGTTCTTC. As protein: CASSLRTSGSPSSYNEQFF.